These 5 T cell receptor beta chains were sequenced from one sample in a study of identical twins. TCRdb fed the 5' RACE reads into MiXCR, producing one record per CDR3 protein. The sample carries around 960,000 distinct CDR3 sequences, approximately 13% recorded once. The sample was also linked to a second study, of yellow fever vaccine responses in identical twins.

The material sequenced was PBMCs. The receptor source for this set is a young woman in good health.

This clonotype showed up many times. V and J are TRBV6-2 or TRBV6-3 and TRBJ2-1; D perhaps matches TRBD2 (6 bases). CDR3 length equals 13 residues. Germline V gene sequence: CDR1 MNHEY, CDR2 SVGEGT. Trimming cost V 2 bases and J 10 bases, with 12 bases left between them. CDR3 sequence: CASSYGLAFEQFF. In DNA form, the CDR3 reads TGTGCCAGCAGTTACGGCCTAGCGTTCGAGCAGTTCTTC.

There are a few counts of this clonotype. V gene TRBV29-1 combines with J gene TRBJ2-1; possibly TRBD2 for D (6 bases). Between the trimmed V and J ends, which lost 6 bases and 6 bases, there was a span of 18 bases. Germline CDR1 reads SQVTM; CDR2 reads ANQGSEA. This CDR3 is built from 14 residues. CDR3 in DNA: TGCAGCGTCCGGAGGGTTGGGGCCGTCAATGAGCAGTTCTTC. Protein product: CSVRRVGAVNEQFF.

This clonotype was seen a few times. This rearrangement joins TRBV9 to TRBJ2-7; 8 bases fit TRBD1. This CDR3 region has 13 residues. In germline, CDR1 is SGDLS, CDR2 YYNGEE. The J segment lost 3 bases and the V segment lost 4 bases, leaving 3 bases of the junction unmatched. CDR3 region: CASSRTGYYEQYF. DNA for the CDR3: TGTGCCAGCAGCAGGACAGGGTACTACGAGCAGTACTTC.

This clonotype was seen more than once but under ten times. The chain is built from TRBV7-9 and TRBJ2-7; 16 positions agree with TRBD2. V was pared by 6 bases and J by 1 base, with 3 bases of the junction left unmatched. The CDR3 loop spans 16 amino acids. Looked up from germline, CDR1 is SEHNR and CDR2 is FQNEAQ (reference sequence). The CDR3 nucleotides are TGTGCCAGCAGGGGACTAGCGGGAGGGGCTTCCTACGAGCAGTACTTC. Its protein is CASRGLAGGASYEQYF.

This clonotype was picked up a small number of times. The genes are TRBV7-9 and TRBJ2-5; a weak D match, TRBD1 (5 bases). This CDR3 has 12 residues. V was clipped by 7 bases and J by 5 bases, with 11 bases between them. CDR1 and CDR2 from the germline V gene are SEHNR and FQNEAQ (reference sequence). DNA of the CDR3: TGTGCCAGCACCCCAGGGTCGGAGACCCAGTACTTC. Amino acids: CASTPGSETQYF.